The 27 T cell receptor beta chains in this list originate from one sample, sequenced in a study of blood T cell repertoires in COVID-19 (dated by TCRdb to about 2020). Library preparation employed the immunoSEQ multiplex PCR assay. Imported from immuneACCESS, the table was reduced by TCRdb to in-frame sequences with V and J called. These copies leave out some clones; in studies compared against another copy, an unresolved V gene accounts for under half, and the cause of the remainder is not known. This sample comprises 150,000 to 200,000 clones, over 85% of them detected only once. The top ten hold 18% of the sample. Specimen: peripheral blood. These TCRs come from a man between 60 and 75 years old with active or convalescent COVID-19.

The CDR3 loop is CASSKLGQGNTEAFF. CDR3 DNA sequence: TGTGCCAGCAGTAAACTAGGACAGGGGAACACTGAAGCTTTCTTT. The genes are TRBV11-1 and TRBJ1-1; 8 bases fit TRBD1. The CDR3 has 15 amino acids. Germline CDR1 SGHAT, CDR2 FQDESV (reference sequence). Losses at the gene ends were 6 bases for V and 1 base for J; bases not matched to a gene: 7.

V gene TRBV19 combines with J gene TRBJ1-1; TRBD1 is a possible D gene (5 bases). Trimming left V 5 bases short and J 5 bases short, with 18 bases between. The CDR3 spans 15 residues. Per germline, CDR1 LNHDA and CDR2 SQIVND (reference sequence). CDR3 sequence: CASSGTHRGMTEAFF. The CDR3 nucleotides are TGTGCCAGTAGTGGTACCCATCGGGGGATGACTGAAGCTTTCTTT.

The CDR3 nucleotides read TGTGCCATCAGTGAGCCAAGGGGGCAGGGCTCCTACGAGCAGTACTTC. Its translation: CAISEPRGQGSYEQYF. This sequence joins TRBV10-3 and TRBJ2-7, with 7 nucleotides matching TRBD1. CDR1 is ENHRY and CDR2 is SYGVKD in the germline V gene. After removal of 2 bases from V and 0 bases from J, the junction contained 7 bases not matched to a gene. This CDR3 has 16 residues.

This rearrangement joins TRBV7-8 to TRBJ2-5, with 11 bases identical to TRBD2. The CDR3 has 17 amino acids. The germline V gene encodes CDR1 SGHVS and CDR2 FQNEAQ. With V trimmed by 0 bases and J by 5 bases, 8 bases remained unmatched. The CDR3: CASSLASGRALGETQYF. DNA of the CDR3: TGTGCCAGCAGCTTAGCTAGCGGGAGGGCCTTGGGGGAGACCCAGTACTTC.

V usage is TRBV5-1 and J usage is TRBJ2-1; 9 positions agree with TRBD2. V dropped 4 bases and J dropped 10; count of bases not matched to a gene: 12. The CDR3 loop spans 15 amino acids. CDR1 is SGHRS and CDR2 is YFSETQ in the germline V gene. The CDR3, as DNA: TGCGCCAGCAGCCAAACCGCGGTCAGCGGGGGGGAGCAGTTCTTC. Amino acid sequence: CASSQTAVSGGEQFF.

The rearrangement joins TRBV6-5 to TRBJ1-1; TRBD1 agrees at 8 bases. V lost 7 bases and J lost 4; bases outside the gene matches: 8. From germline, CDR1 is MNHEY and CDR2 SVGAGI. The CDR3 has 14 residues. CDR3: CASILTGEGTEAFF. CDR3 nucleotides: TGTGCCAGCATTTTGACAGGGGAGGGCACTGAAGCTTTCTTT.

This chain joins TRBV3-1 (or the pseudogene TRBV3-2) and TRBJ1-2; D remains ambiguous. Trimming removed 0 bases from V and 7 bases from J, with 9 bases in between. Germline values: CDR1 LGHDT, CDR2 YNNKEL (reference sequence). The CDR3 covers 13 residues. The DNA of the CDR3 is TGTGCCAGCAGCCAAGATGCCCCAGGTGGCTACACCTTC. It specifies CASSQDAPGGYTF.

This sequence joins TRBV3-1 (or the pseudogene TRBV3-2) and TRBJ1-5; possible D gene TRBD1, 6 bases. The CDR3 runs to 14 residues. V was cut by 2 bases and J by 1 base, with 6 bases left in between. CDR1 is LGHDT and CDR2 is YNNKEL in the germline V gene (reference sequence). CDR3 region: CASSQQGSNQPQHF. In DNA form, the CDR3 reads TGTGCCAGCAGCCAACAGGGGAGCAATCAGCCCCAGCATTTT.

The chain couples TRBV7-2 to TRBJ2-1; 10 bases are shared with TRBD1. The CDR3 consists of 15 residues. J lost 1 base, V lost 4 bases, and 1 base had no gene match. CDR1 is SGHTA and CDR2 is FQGNSA in the germline V gene. The CDR3 DNA reads as TGTGCCAGCAGCTGGGGACAGGGGTCCTACAATGAGCAGTTCTTC. Protein product: CASSWGQGSYNEQFF.

The chain uses TRBV18 and TRBJ1-5; D unresolved. Trimming pared 4 bases from V and 6 bases from J, leaving 7 bases between. Germline loops: CDR1 KGHSH, CDR2 LQKENI. The length of the CDR3 is 12 residues. The CDR3 loop is CASSHNSQPQHF. The DNA of the CDR3 is TGTGCCAGCTCACACAACAGTCAGCCCCAGCATTTT.

V is TRBV27 and J is TRBJ2-5; D possibly corresponds to TRBD1 (6 bases). This CDR3 comprises 15 residues. CDR1 and CDR2 from the germline V gene are MNHEY and SMNVEV (reference sequence). Trimming stripped 5 bases from V and 2 bases from J, with 15 bases between. CDR3 residues: CASSTTWTEQETQYF. CDR3 nucleotide sequence: TGTGCCAGCAGTACAACGTGGACAGAACAAGAGACCCAGTACTTC.

V gene TRBV7-2 combines with J gene TRBJ1-2; 7 nucleotides match TRBD1. From germline, CDR1 is SGHTA and CDR2 FQGNSA. This CDR3 has 15 amino acids. V lost 5 bases and J lost 0; bases outside the gene matches: 6. The DNA for the CDR3 is TGTGCCAGCAGCGTTAAGGGGGCCGCTAACTATGGCTACACCTTC. Its translation: CASSVKGAANYGYTF.

The chain couples TRBV10-3 to TRBJ1-3; D may be TRBD1 (5 bases). The CDR3 loop spans 14 amino acids. V was clipped by 7 bases and J by 0 bases, with 10 bases between them. Per germline, CDR1 ENHRY and CDR2 SYGVKD. CDR3 region: CAITGQTSGNTIYF. In DNA form, the CDR3 reads TGTGCCATCACCGGACAAACCTCTGGAAACACCATATATTTT.

The chain has TRBV14 and TRBJ1-5; 7 nucleotides agree with TRBD1. CDR1 and CDR2 (germline): SGHDN, FVKESK. This CDR3 is 14 amino acids long. V lost 2 bases to trimming and J lost 2 bases; unmatched junction nucleotides: 0. The CDR3 spells CASSQTGGNQPQHF. Written as DNA, the CDR3 is TGTGCCAGCAGCCAAACAGGGGGCAATCAGCCCCAGCATTTT. Full variable domain (rest looked up from reference TRBV14 and TRBJ1-5): EAGVTQFPSHSVIEKGQTVTLRCDPISGHDNLYWYRRVMGKEIKFLLHFVKESKQDESGMPNNRFLAERTGGTYSTLKVQPAELEDSGVYFCASSQTGGNQPQHFGDGTRLSIL.

The chain carries TRBV18 and TRBJ1-1; no clear D. V dropped 1 base and J dropped 1 base, with 16 bases sitting between them. From germline, CDR1 is KGHSH and CDR2 LQKENI. This CDR3 comprises 17 residues. CDR3 DNA: TGTGCCAGCTCACCACTCGAGGGTGAATGGGGGAACACTGAAGCTTTCTTT. Translating it yields CASSPLEGEWGNTEAFF.

This clone has ten or more counts. CDR3 bases: TGTGCCAGCATCCCCATTGTTGGCGGGACGGCCCAGTACTTC. It specifies CASIPIVGGTAQYF. The chain recombines TRBV6-5 with TRBJ2-5, with TRBD2 as a possible D gene (6 bases). CDR1 and CDR2 (germline): MNHEY, SVGAGI. This CDR3 is 14 amino acids long. The germline V and J ends were trimmed by 7 bases and 9 bases, with 21 bases remaining between them.

The chain employs TRBV9 and TRBJ1-2; tentative D call: TRBD1 (5 bases). V lost 2 bases and J 7 bases, leaving 15 bases between the germline ends. The CDR3 has 14 residues. The V gene's germline CDR1 is SGDLS and CDR2 YYNGEE. The CDR3 region has the DNA TGTGCCAGCAGCGTGCAGGGCGAATTGGGTGGCTACACCTTC. This gives the protein CASSVQGELGGYTF.

The chain joins TRBV29-1 to TRBJ2-1, with 12 bases fitting TRBD2. CDR3 size: 14 residues. Looked up from germline, CDR1 is SQVTM and CDR2 is ANQGSEA. With 6 bases clipped from V and 8 bases from J, the junction kept 8 bases outside the gene matches. The CDR3 bases are TGCAGCGTCCTAGGGCTAGCGGGAGGGGATGAGCAGTTCTTC. Its translation: CSVLGLAGGDEQFF.

This chain links TRBV6-5 with TRBJ1-5; TRBD1 might be the D (5 bases). The V gene lost 4 bases and the J gene lost 0 bases, with 10 bases spanning the gap. Germline assignment: CDR1 MNHEY and CDR2 SVGAGI. The CDR3 covers 15 residues. DNA of the CDR3: TGTGCCAGCAGTTTCTCGACAGCTAGCAATCAGCCCCAGCATTTT. Translation: CASSFSTASNQPQHF.

The genes are TRBV5-8 and TRBJ2-5, with 10 bases that match TRBD1. Looked up from germline, CDR1 is SGHTS and CDR2 is YDEGEE. V dropped 4 bases and J dropped 4; count of bases not matched to a gene: 7. This CDR3 is built from 15 residues. The CDR3 DNA sequence: TGTGCCAGCAGCGTATTGACAGGGGGCGTAGAGACCCAGTACTTC. Its protein product is CASSVLTGGVETQYF.

The chain recombines TRBV3-1 (or the pseudogene TRBV3-2) with TRBJ2-1; 10 bases are a match to TRBD2. The germline CDR1 and CDR2 sequences are LGHDT and YNNKEL (reference sequence). V was pared by 4 bases and J by 7 bases, with 7 bases of the junction left unmatched. This CDR3 comprises 15 residues. The CDR3 DNA is TGTGCCAGCAGCCCGAGCGGGGGGGCAGGGAATGAGCAGTTCTTC. It specifies CASSPSGGAGNEQFF.

With regard to this clone: A read error may account for a junction end that differs from germline. V usage is TRBV6-5 and J usage is TRBJ1-4, with D possibly TRBD1 on 5 matching bases. The CDR3 spans 11 residues. Germline CDR1 MNHEY, CDR2 SVGAGI. CDR3 region: CASTSQGGRVF. The CDR3 DNA is TGTGCCAGCACCTCCCAGGGAGGGCGGGTTTTT.

This sequence joins TRBV29-1 and TRBJ2-5, with TRBD2 matching over 15 bases. J was trimmed by 5 bases and V by 6 bases; bases with no gene match: 1. Per the germline V gene, CDR1 is SQVTM and CDR2 is ANQGSEA. This CDR3 is 13 amino acids long. CDR3 region: CSVGTSGGETQYF. CDR3 bases: TGCAGCGTAGGGACTAGCGGGGGGGAGACCCAGTACTTC.

The rearrangement uses TRBV25-1 and TRBJ1-2, with D unresolved. Germline lookup yields CDR1 MGHDK and CDR2 SYGVNS. V was cut by 0 bases and J by 4 bases, with 9 bases left in between. This CDR3 spans 14 amino acids. The DNA of the CDR3 is TGTGCCAGCAGTGAATACGACACCTTCTATGGCTACACCTTC. This encodes CASSEYDTFYGYTF.

The gene calls are TRBV30 and TRBJ1-1; D gene uncertain. Between the trimmed V and J ends, which lost 2 bases and 0 bases, there was a span of 7 bases. Germline V lookup: CDR1 GTSNPN, CDR2 SVGIG (reference sequence). The length of the CDR3 is 13 residues. The CDR3 DNA reads TGTGCCTGGAGTCACAATATGAACACTGAAGCTTTCTTT. The encoded protein is CAWSHNMNTEAFF.

The chain joins TRBV6-5 to TRBJ2-1, with 11 bases that match TRBD2. CDR3 size: 15 residues. Germline values: CDR1 MNHEY, CDR2 SVGAGI. Trimming at V came to 0 bases and at J to 8 bases, leaving 3 bases not matched to a gene. The CDR3 loop is CASSYSSSGRHEQFF. CDR3 in DNA: TGTGCCAGCAGTTACTCGTCTAGCGGGAGGCATGAGCAGTTCTTC.

A single count supports this clone. The rearrangement joins TRBV2 to TRBJ2-7, with 7 bases aligning to TRBD2. Looked up from germline, CDR1 is SNHLY and CDR2 is FYNNEI. This CDR3 spans 13 amino acids. V dropped 4 bases and J dropped 0; count of bases not matched to a gene: 0. CDR3 in DNA: TGTGCCAGCAGTGGGGACTACTCCTACGAGCAGTACTTC. Translation: CASSGDYSYEQYF.